The subject of this entry is one T cell receptor (beta chain). This entry is derived from a study of blood T cell repertoires in COVID-19. Study as a whole: Acute-phase and convalescent COVID-19 samples originated in the United States, Italy and Spain. Sources were T cells, B-cell-depleted T cells, or PBMCs; the material itself was cDNA or gDNA.

Trimming shortened V by 2 bases and J by 5 bases, and 15 bases separated the two germline ends. The CDR3 sequence is 15 residues long. Looked up from germline, CDR1 is MNHEY and CDR2 is SVGAGI. Assay used: immunoSEQ multiplex PCR; TCRdb lists only in-frame clones, some missing. The sample lists about 190,000 clones; around 83% were seen once. Sequenced input: peripheral blood. This clonotype was obtained from a woman aged 40 to 55 with acute or convalescent COVID-19. The V call is TRBV6-5, the J call TRBJ2-5; D perhaps matches TRBD1 (5 bases). CDR3 sequence reads: CASSYGHAATETQYF. CDR3 bases: TGTGCCAGCAGTTACGGACATGCTGCGACGGAGACCCAGTACTTC.